These T cell receptor beta chains were read from a single sample in a study of blood T cells in healthy people across ages. TCRdb redid the calling of the 5' RACE reads with MiXCR, one entry per CDR3 protein. The profile covers fewer than 2,000,000 distinct CDR3 sequences, with 39% appearing a single time and under 30% taken by the ten largest. Sequencing input: blood. Receptors were obtained from a human donor in good health. Each CDR3 is given with its conserved first and last residue. A D gene is named only where the DNA matches it firmly. Rows may omit the clone size; those that give it use once, few, many or a size class.

clone size | CDR3 length | D gene | J gene | V gene | CDR3 DNA | CDR3 protein
- | 15 | - | TRBJ1-5 | TRBV20-1 | TGCAGTGCCCAATCGGGAGGAACTACCAATCAGCCCCAGCATTTT | CSAQSGGTTNQPQHF
- | 13 | - | TRBJ2-1 | TRBV14 | TGTGTCAGCAGCCAAGGGGTTCCTAATGAGCAGTTCTTC | CVSSQGVPNEQFF
- | 11 | - | TRBJ1-2 | TRBV27 | TGTGCCACCGGTCGTTTTTATGGCTACACCTTC | CATGRFYGYTF
once | 13 | - | TRBJ2-5 | TRBV5-1 | TGCGCCAGCAGCTTGGACCACGTAGAGACCCAGTACTTC | CASSLDHVETQYF
few | 14 | - | TRBJ1-1 | TRBV29-1 | TGCAGCGTAAAGGGTCTGTTAAAGGACACTGAAGCTTTCTTT | CSVKGLLKDTEAFF
- | 15 | TRBD2 | TRBJ2-3 | TRBV28 | TGTGCCAGCAGTTTCTCCGGGGGGGCCGCAGATACGCGGTATTTT | CASSFSGGAADTRYF
- | 15 | - | TRBJ2-4 | TRBV7-2 | TGTGCCAGCAGCCCGAGCTGGTTAGCCAAAAACATTCAGTACTTC | CASSPSWLAKNIQYF
few | 13 | - | TRBJ2-5 | TRBV9 | TGTGCCAGCAGCGTAGCTGGAGTAGAGACCCAGTACTTC | CASSVAGVETQYF
- | 14 | - | TRBJ2-2 | TRBV12-3/TRBV12-4 | TGTGCCAGCAGCCGTCAGGGGTACACCGGGGAGCTGTTTTTT | CASSRQGYTGELFF
- | 13 | - | TRBJ2-4 | TRBV2 | TGTGCCAGCGGAAGGGTGGCAGGGACCGAGCAATACTTC | CASGRVAGTEQYF
many | 14 | TRBD2 | TRBJ2-3 | TRBV4-3 | TGCGCCAGCAGCCAAGGACTAGCGGTAGATACGCAGTATTTT | CASSQGLAVDTQYF
few | 16 | - | TRBJ2-1 | TRBV29-1 | TGCAGCGTGACCTCCCGGACAGCTAGCTCCTACAATGAGCAGTTCTTC | CSVTSRTASSYNEQFF
few | 13 | - | TRBJ1-2 | TRBV7-9 | TGTGCCAGCAGCCCAACGGGGGCCAGTGGCTACACCTTC | CASSPTGASGYTF
- | 15 | TRBD1 | TRBJ2-1 | TRBV5-1 | TGCGCCACCGGTATCGGGACAGGTTACTACAATGAGCAGTTCTTC | CATGIGTGYYNEQFF
many | 13 | TRBD1 | TRBJ1-1 | TRBV7-3 | TGTGCCAGCAGCCCACAACCGGGACAGGGGGCTTTCTTT | CASSPQPGQGAFF
- | 14 | - | TRBJ1-1 | TRBV20-1 | TGCAGTGCCTATACCAGGGTTGGGAACACTGAAGCTTTCTTT | CSAYTRVGNTEAFF
- | 15 | TRBD1 | TRBJ1-2 | TRBV6-5 | TGTGCCAGCAGTTCCTCCGGGACAGTATTCTATGGCTACACCTTC | CASSSSGTVFYGYTF
- | 15 | TRBD1 | TRBJ2-5 | TRBV25-1 | TGTGCCAGCAGTGGGTGGGCCAGGGGGCATGGGGAGCAGTACTTC | CASSGWARGHGEQYF
- | 16 | TRBD1 | TRBJ2-1 | TRBV7-7 | TGTGCCAGCAGCTTACACCCCCGGGACAGATACAATGAGCAGTTCTTC | CASSLHPRDRYNEQFF
many | 16 | - | TRBJ2-5 | TRBV6-5 | TGTGCCAGCAGTTACCGCCCGGGACACCCAAAAGAGACCCAGTACTTC | CASSYRPGHPKETQYF
many | 16 | TRBD2 | TRBJ2-1 | TRBV18 | TGTGCCAGCTCACCTAGCGGGGGGCTGTCCTACAATGAGCAGTTCTTC | CASSPSGGLSYNEQFF
few | 15 | TRBD1 | TRBJ1-5 | TRBV7-2 | TGTGCCAGCAGCTTTAGGACAGGGGCCGATCAGCCCCAGCATTTT | CASSFRTGADQPQHF
- | 11 | - | TRBJ2-3 | TRBV12-3/TRBV12-4 | TGTGTCAGCAGTCCCGCAGATACGCAGTATTTT | CVSSPADTQYF
- | 12 | TRBD2 | TRBJ2-1 | TRBV12-3/TRBV12-4 | TGTGCCAGCAGTTTTGAAAGCGGGGGGCAGTTCTTC | CASSFESGGQFF
- | 16 | - | TRBJ2-5 | TRBV5-5 | TGTGCCAGCAGCTTGGTGGGGGCCCTACTTTTAGAGACCCAGTACTTC | CASSLVGALLLETQYF
few | 13 | TRBD1 | TRBJ2-4 | TRBV6-5 | TGTGCCAGCAGTTACTCCATCCGGGACAGTCAGTACTTC | CASSYSIRDSQYF
- | 15 | - | TRBJ2-3 | TRBV5-1 | TGCGCCAGCGGCCTAGGGCTCAGAGGGATGGATACGCAGTATTTT | CASGLGLRGMDTQYF
- | 19 | TRBD2 | TRBJ2-1 | TRBV6-2/TRBV6-3 | TGTGCCAGCAGTTACCTCCTCCGGACTAGCGGGGGCCGGTACAATGAGCAGTTCTTC | CASSYLLRTSGGRYNEQFF
- | 14 | - | TRBJ2-6 | TRBV7-9 | TGTGCCAGCAAGTGGGACTCTGGGGCCAACGTCCTGACTTTC | CASKWDSGANVLTF
- | 14 | - | TRBJ1-4 | TRBV4-1 | TGCGCCAGCAGCCCAGAAGAAACTAATGAAAAACTGTTTTTT | CASSPEETNEKLFF
few | 13 | - | TRBJ1-2 | TRBV29-1 | TGCAGCGTTGAAAGTCGGGGGCAAAATGGCTACACCTTC | CSVESRGQNGYTF
- | 12 | - | TRBJ2-2 | TRBV6-6 | TGTGCCAGCACCGACGTGGCCGGGGAGCTGTTTTTT | CASTDVAGELFF
few | 14 | TRBD1 | TRBJ2-4 | TRBV29-1 | TGCAGCGTCTCAACAGGGGGCACCAAAAACATTCAGTACTTC | CSVSTGGTKNIQYF
- | 14 | - | TRBJ1-2 | TRBV20-1 | TGCAGTGCCAACCTGGCGGGGGGCCACTATGGCTACACCTTC | CSANLAGGHYGYTF
- | 13 | - | TRBJ2-7 | TRBV6-5 | TGTGCCAGCAGTTACTCGCTGACCTACGAGCAGTACTTC | CASSYSLTYEQYF
- | 15 | - | TRBJ2-7 | TRBV27 | TGTGCCTGCAGTTTGCGGAGTTGGGGAACTTACGAGCAGTACTTC | CACSLRSWGTYEQYF